These 12 T cell receptor beta chains originate from one sample sequenced in a study of early T cells in non-severe SARS-CoV-2 infection. TCRdb re-analysed the 5' RACE reads in MiXCR, keeping a single row per CDR3 protein. This repertoire shows 45,000 to 50,000 distinct CDR3 sequences, 6.2% found once; its top ten account for approximately 6.9%. Source: whole blood, taken at baseline. The source is an adult who was a healthcare worker with PCR-confirmed SARS-CoV-2 infection or an uninfected control (not recorded which).

This chain uses TRBV9 with TRBJ2-1; TRBD2 matches at 12 bases. V trimming: 3 bases; J trimming: 4 bases; junction bases outside the gene matches: 2. This CDR3 region has 15 residues. Germline CDR1 reads SGDLS; CDR2 reads YYNGEE. The DNA for the CDR3 is TGTGCCAGCAGCGCGGGACTAGCGGGTTACAATGAGCAGTTCTTC. It translates to CASSAGLAGYNEQFF. The full variable domain, its missing parts supplied by reference TRBV9 and TRBJ2-1, is DSGVTQTPKHLITATGQRVTLRCSPRSGDLSVYWYQQSLDQGLQFLIQYYNGEERAKGNILERFSAQQFPDLHSELNLSSLELGDSALYFCASSAGLAGYNEQFFGPGTRLTVL.

The rearrangement uses TRBV29-1 and TRBJ2-3; D unresolved. V lost 3 bases and J lost 6, with 10 bases in between. The CDR3 loop spans 12 amino acids. Germline V lookup: CDR1 SQVTM, CDR2 ANQGSEA. The CDR3 DNA sequence: TGCAGCGTTGACCTGGCCATGGATACGCAGTATTTT. Its translation is CSVDLAMDTQYF.

This clonotype was seen more than once but under ten times. This chain uses TRBV28 with TRBJ1-5; weak D call: TRBD1 (5 bases). V was pared by 2 bases and J by 11 bases, with 13 bases between. The V gene's germline CDR1 is MDHEN and CDR2 SYDVKM. This CDR3 has 13 residues. CDR3 amino acids: CASSLAGPRAQHF. In nucleotides, the CDR3 is TGTGCCAGCAGTTTAGCAGGGCCCCGGGCCCAGCATTTT.

This clonotype has ten or more counts. This chain links TRBV11-1 with TRBJ2-1; 15 bases match TRBD2. Germline trimming cut 6 bases from V and 10 bases from J; bases unmatched to any gene: 7. Germline-derived CDR1 and CDR2 are SGHAT and FQDESV (reference sequence). The CDR3 totals 15 residues. CDR3: CASRFGLAGGPEQFF. CDR3 DNA: TGTGCCAGCAGATTTGGACTAGCGGGAGGGCCCGAGCAGTTCTTC.

This clonotype was seen only a few times. The rearrangement links TRBV29-1 to TRBJ1-1, with TRBD1 identical over 10 bases. The CDR3 runs 15 residues. The V gene end was trimmed by 7 bases and the J gene end by 3 bases; junction bases not matched to a gene: 11. Germline V CDR1 and CDR2: SQVTM, ANQGSEA. The CDR3 DNA reads as TGCAGCGCTAAAGCCGGGACAGGGGTGGACACTGAAGCTTTCTTT. Translating it yields CSAKAGTGVDTEAFF.

This clonotype has at least ten counts. The rearrangement uses TRBV2 and TRBJ2-7; 12 nucleotides line up with TRBD1. Germline CDR1 and CDR2: SNHLY and FYNNEI. Trimming cost V 5 bases and J 5 bases; bases outside gene matches: 4. The CDR3 runs to 14 residues. The CDR3 sequence: CASSMGQGAHEQYF. The DNA for the CDR3 is TGTGCCAGCAGTATGGGACAGGGGGCGCACGAGCAGTACTTC.

In this sample, this clonotype turned up many times. The chain employs TRBV7-9 and TRBJ2-4; possibly TRBD2 for D (7 bases). Per germline, CDR1 SEHNR and CDR2 FQNEAQ (reference sequence). V was pared by 7 bases and J by 9 bases, with 19 bases between. CDR3 length: 14 amino acids. The CDR3 is CASTQGGANSIQYF. The CDR3 region has the DNA TGTGCCAGCACCCAAGGGGGGGCGAATAGCATTCAGTACTTC.

This clonotype turned up a few times. The V and J genes are TRBV6-2 or TRBV6-3 and TRBJ2-2; 10 positions match TRBD2. With V trimmed by 6 bases and J by 0 bases, 13 bases remained unmatched. There are 19 residues in the CDR3. Germline CDR1 reads MNHEY; CDR2 reads SVGEGT. The CDR3 here is CASSPLGGLAGANTGELFF. DNA for the CDR3: TGTGCCAGCAGCCCACTAGGGGGCCTAGCGGGGGCGAACACCGGGGAGCTGTTTTTT.

This clonotype was recorded many times. The V and J genes are TRBV29-1 and TRBJ1-4; D unclear. Per germline, CDR1 SQVTM and CDR2 ANQGSEA. This CDR3 is built from 13 residues. With 6 bases removed from V and 4 bases from J, the gap between germline ends came to 12 bases. CDR3 in DNA: TGCAGCGTCGTGGGGTATAATAATGAAAAACTGTTTTTT. Translated: CSVVGYNNEKLFF.

This clonotype was seen ten or more times. V usage is TRBV5-6 and J usage is TRBJ1-1; perhaps TRBD1 as D (5 bases). Germline V CDR1 and CDR2: SGHDT, YYEEEE. V shed 4 bases and J shed 4 bases, with 17 bases lying between them. The CDR3 length is 15 residues. CDR3 region: CASSIPGLGATEAFF. The DNA for the CDR3 is TGTGCCAGCAGCATACCGGGGCTTGGGGCCACTGAAGCTTTCTTT.

This clonotype was picked up many times. The rearrangement links TRBV7-6 to TRBJ2-3; D perhaps matches TRBD1 (6 bases). Trimming removed 6 bases at V and 5 bases at J, with 12 bases between. This CDR3 has 13 amino acids. CDR1 is SGHVS, CDR2 FNYEAQ, per germline. The DNA for the CDR3 is TGTGCCAGCAGTTCACGACAGGAAGATACGCAGTATTTT. It specifies CASSSRQEDTQYF.

As concerns this clonotype: Here the CDR3 omits its conserved ending phenylalanine or tryptophan, so a read error is the likely source. The chain joins TRBV15 to TRBJ2-1; D ambiguous. The germline CDR1 and CDR2 sequences are LNHNV and YYDKDF (reference sequence). CDR3 length: 13 residues. V shed 0 bases and J shed 5 bases, with 5 bases lying between them. CDR3 region: CATSRELNNEQFL. CDR3 nucleotides: TGTGCCACCAGCAGAGAACTAAACAATGAGCAGTTCTTG.